These T cell receptor beta chains were read from a single sample in a study of T-cell reconstitution after alpha-beta-depleted transplantation in children. Each CDR3 protein is one row after TCRdb ran MiXCR on the PCR reads. The sample holds a few hundred thousand distinct CDR3 sequences, 9.5% to 10% seen once. Sequencing was performed on PBMCs from the stem cell graft donor, taken from the stem cell graft. The origin of the receptors is a human donor who donated a stem cell graft to a child with SCID. Both conserved end residues are part of each CDR3. A D gene is named only where the DNA matches it firmly. Rows give clone size only sometimes, using once, few, many, or a class for an expanded clone.

J gene,clone size,V gene,D gene,CDR3 length,CDR3 protein,CDR3 DNA
TRBJ1-2,few,TRBV11-1,TRBD1,18,CASSPAQPIRTGDYGYTF,TGTGCCAGCAGCCCGGCACAGCCTATTCGGACAGGGGACTATGGCTACACCTTC
TRBJ2-5,few,TRBV9,TRBD2,16,CASSVSGGASRETQYF,TGTGCCAGCAGCGTTAGCGGGGGGGCCTCCAGGGAGACCCAGTACTTC
TRBJ2-4,few,TRBV25-1,TRBD1,16,CASSVSGTGDRNIQYF,TGTGCCAGCAGTGTCTCCGGGACAGGGGATAGAAACATTCAGTACTTC
TRBJ2-3,.,TRBV2,.,15,CAISLRDQDTDTQYF,TGTGCCATCTCGCTCCGGGACCAAGACACAGATACGCAGTATTTT
TRBJ2-1,.,TRBV15,TRBD1,18,CATSIPVSGTGLDNEQFF,TGTGCCACCAGCATACCCGTCTCCGGGACAGGGTTAGATAATGAGCAGTTCTTC
TRBJ2-3,.,TRBV12-3/TRBV12-4,.,15,CASSLVGASTDTQYF,TGTGCCAGCAGTTTAGTAGGGGCGAGCACAGATACGCAGTATTTT
TRBJ2-7,.,TRBV20-1,TRBD1,14,CSATTGTGASEQYF,TGCAGTGCGACAACCGGGACAGGGGCCTCCGAGCAGTACTTC
TRBJ1-4,.,TRBV7-9,TRBD1,15,CASSTLRGTDEKLFF,TGTGCCAGCAGCACGCTCCGCGGGACAGATGAAAAACTGTTTTTT
TRBJ1-3,.,TRBV29-1,.,15,CSVEMGHSSGNTIYF,TGCAGCGTTGAAATGGGACACTCCTCTGGAAACACCATATATTTT
TRBJ2-6,.,TRBV20-1,.,14,CSARPGFGANVLTF,TGCAGTGCTAGACCCGGTTTTGGGGCCAACGTCCTGACTTTC
TRBJ2-1,.,TRBV12-3/TRBV12-4,.,13,CASSDAPYNEQFF,TGTGCCAGCAGCGACGCCCCCTACAATGAGCAGTTCTTC
TRBJ1-5,.,TRBV20-1,.,13,CSLKGHSNQPQHF,TGCAGTCTAAAAGGCCATAGCAATCAGCCCCAGCATTTT
TRBJ2-1,few,TRBV4-1,TRBD2,14,CASSPRLAVGEQFF,TGCGCCAGCAGCCCCCGACTAGCGGTCGGAGAGCAGTTCTTC
TRBJ2-5,few,TRBV12-3/TRBV12-4,.,15,CASRGAGRRGGTQYF,TGTGCCAGCAGGGGGGCAGGACGGCGCGGAGGGACCCAGTACTTC
TRBJ2-7,many,TRBV29-1,TRBD2,15,CSVGAGTSVFSEQYF,TGCAGCGTCGGGGCCGGGACTAGCGTTTTCTCCGAGCAGTACTTC
TRBJ1-1,.,TRBV27,.,14,CASSLSNIGTEAFF,TGTGCCAGCAGTTTATCCAATATAGGGACTGAAGCTTTCTTT
TRBJ2-2,.,TRBV19,.,16,CASKEGSRGDTGELFF,TGTGCCAGTAAAGAGGGGAGTAGAGGGGACACCGGGGAGCTGTTTTTT
TRBJ2-5,few,TRBV9,.,15,CASSTPRDNQETQYF,TGTGCCAGCAGCACCCCCCGGGACAACCAAGAGACCCAGTACTTC
TRBJ1-1,many,TRBV20-1,.,13,CSAPSPVNTEAFF,TGCAGTGCTCCTAGCCCAGTGAACACTGAAGCTTTCTTT
TRBJ2-2,many,TRBV7-9,TRBD1,14,CATKDRESSGELFF,TGTGCCACTAAGGACAGGGAGTCTTCGGGGGAGCTGTTTTTT
TRBJ2-3,many,TRBV5-1,TRBD2,18,CASSSKLAGALGTDTQYF,TGCGCCAGCAGCTCCAAACTAGCGGGGGCCTTGGGCACAGATACGCAGTATTTT
TRBJ1-6,.,TRBV12-3/TRBV12-4,TRBD1,15,CASTPGGQGDSPLHF,TGTGCCAGCACCCCAGGGGGACAGGGTGATTCACCCCTCCACTTT